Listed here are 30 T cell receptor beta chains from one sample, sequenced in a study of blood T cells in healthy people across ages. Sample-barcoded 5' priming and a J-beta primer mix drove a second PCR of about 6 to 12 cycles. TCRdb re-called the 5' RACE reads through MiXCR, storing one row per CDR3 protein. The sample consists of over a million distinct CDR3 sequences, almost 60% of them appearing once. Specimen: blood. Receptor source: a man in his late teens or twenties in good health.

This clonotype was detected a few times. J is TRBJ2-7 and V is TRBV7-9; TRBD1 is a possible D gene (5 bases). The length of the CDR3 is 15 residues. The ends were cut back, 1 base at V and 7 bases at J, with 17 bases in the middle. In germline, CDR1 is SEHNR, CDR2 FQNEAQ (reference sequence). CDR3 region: CASSLDQDTFWEQYF. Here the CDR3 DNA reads TGTGCCAGCAGCTTAGATCAGGACACCTTCTGGGAGCAGTACTTC.

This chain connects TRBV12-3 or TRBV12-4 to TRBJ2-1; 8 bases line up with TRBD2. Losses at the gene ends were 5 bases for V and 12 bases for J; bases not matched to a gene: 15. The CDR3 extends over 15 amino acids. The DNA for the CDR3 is TGTGCCAGCAGTGATAGCGGGGAGCTTCTACAAGTGCAGTTCTTC. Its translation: CASSDSGELLQVQFF.

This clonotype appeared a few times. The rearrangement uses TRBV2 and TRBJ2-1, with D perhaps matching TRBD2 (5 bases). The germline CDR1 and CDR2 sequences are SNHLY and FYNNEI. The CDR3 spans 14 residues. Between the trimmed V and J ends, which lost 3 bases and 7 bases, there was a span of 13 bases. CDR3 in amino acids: CASSDGRVGNEQFF. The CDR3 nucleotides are TGTGCCAGCAGTGACGGGCGGGTAGGGAATGAGCAGTTCTTC.

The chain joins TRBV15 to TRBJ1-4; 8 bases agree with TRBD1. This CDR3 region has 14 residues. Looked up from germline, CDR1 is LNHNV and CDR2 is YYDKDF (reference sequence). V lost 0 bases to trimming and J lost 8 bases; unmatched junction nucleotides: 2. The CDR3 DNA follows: TGTGCCACCAGCAGAGACAGGGGGCAGGAAAAACTGTTTTTT. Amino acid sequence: CATSRDRGQEKLFF.

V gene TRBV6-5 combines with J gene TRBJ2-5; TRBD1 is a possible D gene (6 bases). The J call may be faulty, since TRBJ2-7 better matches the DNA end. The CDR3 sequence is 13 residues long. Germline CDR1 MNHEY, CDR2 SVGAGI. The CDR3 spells CASSPERGCEQYF. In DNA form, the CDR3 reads TGTGCCAGCAGTCCGGAAAGGGGGTGCGAGCAGTACTTC.

CDR3 DNA sequence: TGTGCCAGCAGCCCCCACTCCCTAGCGGAGACCCAGTACTTC. It yields the protein CASSPHSLAETQYF. V gene TRBV3-1 combines with J gene TRBJ2-5; a weak D match, TRBD2 (6 bases). In germline, CDR1 is LGHDT, CDR2 YNNKEL (reference sequence). The V end was cut by 4 bases, the J end by 5 bases, with 14 bases between. This CDR3 comprises 14 residues.

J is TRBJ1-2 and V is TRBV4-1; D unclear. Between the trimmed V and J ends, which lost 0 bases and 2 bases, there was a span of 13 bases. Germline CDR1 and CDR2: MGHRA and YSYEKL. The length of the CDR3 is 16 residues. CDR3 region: CASSQELRGGNYGYTF. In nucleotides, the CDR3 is TGCGCCAGCAGCCAAGAGTTACGTGGAGGGAACTATGGCTACACCTTC.

Here the CDR3 reads CAICLGQDTLDEQYF. CDR3 DNA sequence: TGTGCCATCTGCTTGGGGCAAGATACCTTAGATGAGCAGTACTTC. The chain carries TRBV10-3 and TRBJ2-5; the D gene is possibly TRBD1 (5 bases). CDR3 length: 15 amino acids. In germline, CDR1 is ENHRY, CDR2 SYGVKD. V was cut by 8 bases and J by 11 bases, with 27 bases left in between.

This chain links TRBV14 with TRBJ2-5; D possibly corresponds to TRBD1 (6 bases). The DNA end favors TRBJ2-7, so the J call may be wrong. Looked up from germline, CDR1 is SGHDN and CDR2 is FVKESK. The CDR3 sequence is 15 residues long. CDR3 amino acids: CASSQVGAVPNEQYF. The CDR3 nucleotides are TGTGCCAGCAGCCAAGTGGGGGCAGTCCCAAACGAGCAGTACTTC.

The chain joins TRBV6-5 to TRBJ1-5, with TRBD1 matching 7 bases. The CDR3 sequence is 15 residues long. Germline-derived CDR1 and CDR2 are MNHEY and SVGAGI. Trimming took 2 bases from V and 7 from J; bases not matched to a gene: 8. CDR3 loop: CASSYDRAGGQPQHF. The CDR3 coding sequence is TGTGCCAGCAGTTACGATAGGGCAGGGGGACAGCCCCAGCATTTT.

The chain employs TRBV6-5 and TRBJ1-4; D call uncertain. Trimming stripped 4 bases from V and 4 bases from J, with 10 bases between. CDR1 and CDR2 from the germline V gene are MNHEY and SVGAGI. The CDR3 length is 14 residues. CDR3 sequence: CASSSRAHNEKLFF. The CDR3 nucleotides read TGTGCCAGCAGTTCCCGGGCCCATAATGAAAAACTGTTTTTT.

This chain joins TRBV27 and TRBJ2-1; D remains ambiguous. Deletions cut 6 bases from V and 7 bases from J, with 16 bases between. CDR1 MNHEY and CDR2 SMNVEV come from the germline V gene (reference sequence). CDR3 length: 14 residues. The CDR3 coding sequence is TGTGCCAGCAGGGCCATTCATTTGGATAATGAGCAGTTCTTC. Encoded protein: CASRAIHLDNEQFF.

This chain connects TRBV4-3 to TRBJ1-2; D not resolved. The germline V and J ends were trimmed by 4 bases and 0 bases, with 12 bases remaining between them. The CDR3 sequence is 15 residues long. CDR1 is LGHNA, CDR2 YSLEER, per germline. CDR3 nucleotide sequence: TGCGCCAGCAGCCCAACGACCCTTGCTAACTATGGCTACACCTTC. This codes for CASSPTTLANYGYTF.

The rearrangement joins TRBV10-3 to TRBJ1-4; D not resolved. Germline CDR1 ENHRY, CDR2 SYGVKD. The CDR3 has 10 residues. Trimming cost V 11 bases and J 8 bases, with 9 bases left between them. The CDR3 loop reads CASTGEKLFF. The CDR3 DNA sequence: TGTGCCTCGACGGGGGAAAAACTGTTTTTT.

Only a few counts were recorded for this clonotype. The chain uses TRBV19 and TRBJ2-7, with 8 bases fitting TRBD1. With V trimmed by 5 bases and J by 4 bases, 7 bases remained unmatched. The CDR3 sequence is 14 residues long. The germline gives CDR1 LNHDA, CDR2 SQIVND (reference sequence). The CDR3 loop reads CASSSRQGRYEQYF. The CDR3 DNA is TGTGCCAGTAGTTCACGACAGGGGAGGTACGAGCAGTACTTC.

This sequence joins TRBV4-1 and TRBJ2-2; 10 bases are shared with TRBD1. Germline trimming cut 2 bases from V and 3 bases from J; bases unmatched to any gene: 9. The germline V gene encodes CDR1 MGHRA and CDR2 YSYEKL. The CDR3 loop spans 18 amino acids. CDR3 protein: CASSQLPGQGKDTGELFF. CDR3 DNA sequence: TGCGCCAGCAGCCAACTTCCGGGACAGGGGAAGGACACCGGGGAGCTGTTTTTT.

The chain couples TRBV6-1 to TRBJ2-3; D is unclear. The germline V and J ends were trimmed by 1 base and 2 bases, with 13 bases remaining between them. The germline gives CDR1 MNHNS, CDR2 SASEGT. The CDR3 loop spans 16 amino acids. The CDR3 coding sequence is TGTGCCAGCAGTGAAGATAGAGAATACCTCACAGATACGCAGTATTTT. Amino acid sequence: CASSEDREYLTDTQYF.

For the CDR3, the DNA is TGTGCCAGCAGTTTATCAGGGGAATTAGCCTACAATGAGCAGTTCTTC. This encodes CASSLSGELAYNEQFF. The J gene is TRBJ2-1, the V gene TRBV27; D perhaps matches TRBD1 (5 bases). The germline V gene has CDR1 MNHEY and CDR2 SMNVEV (reference sequence). The V end lost 0 bases, the J end lost 2 bases, and 11 bases lay between the germline ends. The length of the CDR3 is 16 residues.

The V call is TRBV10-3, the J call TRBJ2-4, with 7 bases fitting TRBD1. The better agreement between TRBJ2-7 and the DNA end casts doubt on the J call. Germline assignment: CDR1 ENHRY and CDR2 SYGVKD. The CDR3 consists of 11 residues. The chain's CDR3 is CATRQGVEQYF. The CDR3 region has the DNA TGTGCCACCAGACAGGGAGTCGAGCAGTACTTC.

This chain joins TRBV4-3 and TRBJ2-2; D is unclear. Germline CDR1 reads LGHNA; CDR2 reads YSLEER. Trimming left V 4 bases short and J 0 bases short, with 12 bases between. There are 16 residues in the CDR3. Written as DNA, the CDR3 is TGCGCCAGCAGCCGCGACCCGCTGTCGAACACCGGGGAGCTGTTTTTT. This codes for CASSRDPLSNTGELFF.

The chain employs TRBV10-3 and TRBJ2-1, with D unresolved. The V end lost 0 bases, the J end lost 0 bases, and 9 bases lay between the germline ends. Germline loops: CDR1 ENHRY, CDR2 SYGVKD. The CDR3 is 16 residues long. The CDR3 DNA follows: TGTGCCATCAGTGAGTCCGGGTTCCGCTCCTACAATGAGCAGTTCTTC. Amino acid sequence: CAISESGFRSYNEQFF.

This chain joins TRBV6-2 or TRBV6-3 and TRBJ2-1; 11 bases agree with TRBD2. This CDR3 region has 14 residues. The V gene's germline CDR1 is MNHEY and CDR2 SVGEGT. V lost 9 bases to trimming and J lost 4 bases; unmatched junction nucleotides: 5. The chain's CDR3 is CASIGTSGYNEQFF. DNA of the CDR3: TGTGCCAGTATCGGGACTAGCGGATACAATGAGCAGTTCTTC.

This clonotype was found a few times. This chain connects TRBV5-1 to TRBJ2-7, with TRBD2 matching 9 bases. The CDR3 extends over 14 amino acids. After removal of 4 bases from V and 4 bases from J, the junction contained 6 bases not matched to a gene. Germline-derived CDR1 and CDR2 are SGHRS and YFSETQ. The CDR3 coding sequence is TGCGCCAGCAGCCTAAATAGCGGGAGATACGAGCAGTACTTC. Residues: CASSLNSGRYEQYF.

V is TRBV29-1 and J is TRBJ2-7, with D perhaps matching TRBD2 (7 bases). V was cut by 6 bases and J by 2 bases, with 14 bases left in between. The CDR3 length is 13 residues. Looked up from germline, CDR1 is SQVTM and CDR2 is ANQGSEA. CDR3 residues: CSVEGGSPYEQYF. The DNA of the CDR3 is TGCAGCGTCGAGGGGGGGAGCCCCTACGAGCAGTACTTC.

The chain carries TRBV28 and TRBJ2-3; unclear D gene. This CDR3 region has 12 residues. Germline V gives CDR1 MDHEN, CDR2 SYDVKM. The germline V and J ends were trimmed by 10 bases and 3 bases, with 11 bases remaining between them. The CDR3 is CAILDQTDTQYF. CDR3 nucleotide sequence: TGTGCCATCTTGGACCAAACAGATACGCAGTATTTT.

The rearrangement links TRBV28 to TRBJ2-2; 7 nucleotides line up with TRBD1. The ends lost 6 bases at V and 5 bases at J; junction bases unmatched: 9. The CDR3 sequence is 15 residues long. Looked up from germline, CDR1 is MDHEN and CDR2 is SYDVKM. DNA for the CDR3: TGTGCCAGCAGGACCTACAGGGGCGAGACCGGGGAGCTGTTTTTT. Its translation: CASRTYRGETGELFF.

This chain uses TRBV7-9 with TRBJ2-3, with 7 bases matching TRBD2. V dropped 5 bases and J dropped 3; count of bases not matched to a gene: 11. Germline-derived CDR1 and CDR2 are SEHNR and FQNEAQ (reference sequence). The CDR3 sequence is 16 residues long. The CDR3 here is CASSLTWREFTDTQYF. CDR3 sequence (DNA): TGTGCCAGCAGCCTTACTTGGCGGGAGTTTACAGATACGCAGTATTTT.

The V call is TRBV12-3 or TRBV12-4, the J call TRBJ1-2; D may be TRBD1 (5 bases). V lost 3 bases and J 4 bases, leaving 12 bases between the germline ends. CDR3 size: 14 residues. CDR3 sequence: CASSLGTALYGYTF. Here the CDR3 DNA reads TGTGCCAGCAGTTTGGGGACCGCTCTCTATGGCTACACCTTC.

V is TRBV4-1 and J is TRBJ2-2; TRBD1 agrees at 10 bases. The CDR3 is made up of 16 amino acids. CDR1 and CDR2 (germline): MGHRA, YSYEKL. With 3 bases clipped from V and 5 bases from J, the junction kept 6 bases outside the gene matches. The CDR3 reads CASSHNPGQGTGELFF. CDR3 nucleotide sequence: TGCGCCAGCAGCCATAACCCGGGACAGGGGACCGGGGAGCTGTTTTTT.

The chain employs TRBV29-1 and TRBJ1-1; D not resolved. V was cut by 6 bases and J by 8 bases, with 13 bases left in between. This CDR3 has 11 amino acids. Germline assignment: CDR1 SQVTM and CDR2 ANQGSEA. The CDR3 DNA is TGCAGCGTAACCGGGAGAAAAGAAGCTTTCTTT. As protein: CSVTGRKEAFF.